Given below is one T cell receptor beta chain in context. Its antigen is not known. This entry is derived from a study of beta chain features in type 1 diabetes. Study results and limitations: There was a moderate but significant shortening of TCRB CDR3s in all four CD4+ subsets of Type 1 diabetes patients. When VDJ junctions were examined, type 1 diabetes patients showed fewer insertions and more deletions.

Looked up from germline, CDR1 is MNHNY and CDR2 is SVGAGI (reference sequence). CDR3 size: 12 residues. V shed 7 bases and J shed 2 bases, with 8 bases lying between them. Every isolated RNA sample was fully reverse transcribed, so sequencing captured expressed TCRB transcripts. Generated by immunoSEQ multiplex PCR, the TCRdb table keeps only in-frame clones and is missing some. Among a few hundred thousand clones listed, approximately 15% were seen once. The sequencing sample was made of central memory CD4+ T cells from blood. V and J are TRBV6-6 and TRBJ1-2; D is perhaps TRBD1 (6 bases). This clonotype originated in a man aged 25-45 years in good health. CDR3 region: CASTTGNYGYTF. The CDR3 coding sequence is TGTGCCAGCACAACAGGGAACTATGGCTACACCTTC.